Presented here are 9 T cell receptor beta chains from one specimen sequenced in a study of cytomegalovirus exposure and HLA in healthy donors. The assay was immunoSEQ multiplex PCR, and TCRdb's table has in-frame clones only and misses some. Of around 61,000 clones in the sample, 90% to 95% are singletons; the top ten hold about 5%. Material: PBMCs. These receptors came from a man younger than 35 in good health and CMV-seropositive.

The chain is built from TRBV11-2 and TRBJ1-3; no firm D call. The V end was cut by 5 bases, the J end by 4 bases, with 18 bases between. This CDR3 contains 16 residues. Looked up from germline, CDR1 is SGHAT and CDR2 is FQNNGV. The CDR3 here is CASSPPGELTGNTIYF. CDR3 in DNA: TGTGCCAGCAGCCCCCCTGGAGAGCTCACAGGAAACACCATATATTTT.

The chain is built from TRBV14 and TRBJ1-2; TRBD1 is a possible D gene (5 bases). Germline V lookup: CDR1 SGHDN, CDR2 FVKESK. This CDR3 contains 15 residues. V lost 4 bases and J lost 2, with 14 bases in between. The CDR3 sequence: CASSRLDSPNYGYTF. In DNA form, the CDR3 reads TGTGCCAGCAGCCGACTCGACAGCCCGAACTATGGCTACACCTTC. Full variable domain (rest looked up from reference TRBV14 and TRBJ1-2): EAGVTQFPSHSVIEKGQTVTLRCDPISGHDNLYWYRRVMGKEIKFLLHFVKESKQDESGMPNNRFLAERTGGTYSTLKVQPAELEDSGVYFCASSRLDSPNYGYTFGSGTRLTVV.

This rearrangement joins TRBV9 to TRBJ2-2; tentatively, D is TRBD2 (6 bases). V lost 6 bases to trimming and J lost 4 bases, with 16 bases between them. Germline V gives CDR1 SGDLS, CDR2 YYNGEE. The CDR3 runs 15 residues. DNA of the CDR3: TGTGCCAGCAACCGGGAGCACGAGTTCACCGGGGAGCTGTTTTTT. It codes for CASNREHEFTGELFF.

This chain links TRBV15 with TRBJ2-3; D is possibly TRBD2 (6 bases). The CDR3 extends over 16 amino acids. Germline values: CDR1 LNHNV, CDR2 YYDKDF (reference sequence). Trimming stripped 3 bases from V and 0 bases from J, with 13 bases between. The CDR3 region has the DNA TGTGCCACCAGCAGCCCAGTAGCGGAAAGCACAGATACGCAGTATTTT. This sequence encodes CATSSPVAESTDTQYF.

J is TRBJ1-1 and V is TRBV19, with no clear D. V was pared by 7 bases and J by 7 bases, with 16 bases between. The CDR3 length is 13 residues. Germline V gene sequence: CDR1 LNHDA, CDR2 SQIVND (reference sequence). This CDR3 is CASTSLGRDEAFF. CDR3 nucleotide sequence: TGTGCCAGTACCAGCCTCGGGAGGGATGAAGCTTTCTTT.

The chain is built from TRBV28 and TRBJ2-7; no reliable D call. This CDR3 comprises 12 residues. Per the germline V gene, CDR1 is MDHEN and CDR2 is SYDVKM. The V end lost 6 bases, the J end lost 2 bases, and 8 bases lay between the germline ends. CDR3 nucleotides: TGTGCCAGCAGGTCGGTGGCCTACGAGCAGTACTTC. Protein product: CASRSVAYEQYF.

This clone has only a few counts. The chain links TRBV2 to TRBJ2-7; 7 bases map to TRBD2. The V gene end was trimmed by 8 bases and the J gene end by 1 base; junction bases not matched to a gene: 5. Looked up from germline, CDR1 is SNHLY and CDR2 is FYNNEI. The CDR3 has 13 residues. The CDR3 region has the DNA TGTGCCAGCCAAACTAGCGCATCCTACGAGCAGTACTTC. Translation: CASQTSASYEQYF.

The chain joins TRBV6-1 to TRBJ1-3, with D uncertain. This CDR3 has 15 amino acids. The V end was cut by 2 bases, the J end by 0 bases, with 8 bases between. CDR1 and CDR2 from the germline V gene are MNHNS and SASEGT. The CDR3 protein is CASSERPSSGNTIYF. CDR3 coding DNA: TGTGCCAGCAGTGAACGCCCCAGCTCTGGAAACACCATATATTTT.

The chain is built from TRBV7-9 and TRBJ1-2; TRBD1 aligns across 9 bases. This CDR3 comprises 16 residues. Losses at the gene ends were 5 bases for V and 0 bases for J; bases not matched to a gene: 7. Germline lookup yields CDR1 SEHNR and CDR2 FQNEAQ (reference sequence). This CDR3 is CASSPSGTGPNYGYTF. CDR3 bases: TGTGCCAGCAGCCCCTCCGGGACAGGGCCTAACTATGGCTACACCTTC.